Sequencing of this TCR beta chain was carried out in a study of T cell repertoires in cytomegalovirus infection. Background on the study: Public TCR beta signature analysis indicated the presence of both CMV infection and matching HLA type. Notes on the study in general: Dominant in the ex vivo response were TCR beta clonotypes restricted by HLA-C and specific for CMV. People with CMV and the relevant HLA were identified by cumulative public TCR beta family frequency.

Concerning this clonotype itself: Antigen unknown.

TCRdb re-called the reads with MiXCR, one entry per CDR3 protein. Among roughly 170,000 distinct CDR3 sequences listed, roughly 22% were seen once. The CDR3 length is 13 residues. The germline V gene has CDR1 SQVTM and CDR2 ANQGSEA. Trimming took off 5 bases at V and 0 bases at J, with 7 bases between the two ends. The origin of this receptor is a human donor in good health (CMV status not recorded). Some clones in this sample may be carry-over from other donors' samples. The sample here was CD8+ T cells from cultured PBMCs, taken from culture after CMV antigen stimulation. The chain recombines TRBV29-1 with TRBJ2-2; D is possibly TRBD1 or TRBD2 (5 bases each). CDR3 DNA: TGCAGCGTTCTGGGGGCGAACACCGGGGAGCTGTTTTTT. Protein sequence: CSVLGANTGELFF.